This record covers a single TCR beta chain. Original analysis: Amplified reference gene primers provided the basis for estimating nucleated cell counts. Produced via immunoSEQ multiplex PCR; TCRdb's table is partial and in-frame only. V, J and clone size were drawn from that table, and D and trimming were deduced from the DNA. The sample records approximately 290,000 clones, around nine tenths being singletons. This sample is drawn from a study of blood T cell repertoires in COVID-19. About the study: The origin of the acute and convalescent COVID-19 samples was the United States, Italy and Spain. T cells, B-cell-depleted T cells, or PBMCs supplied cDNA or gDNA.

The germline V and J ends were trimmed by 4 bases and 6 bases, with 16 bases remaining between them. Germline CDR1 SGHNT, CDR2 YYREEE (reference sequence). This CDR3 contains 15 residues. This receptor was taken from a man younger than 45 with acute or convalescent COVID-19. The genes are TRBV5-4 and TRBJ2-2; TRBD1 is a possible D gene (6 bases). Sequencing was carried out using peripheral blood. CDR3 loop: CASSLPGVESGELFF. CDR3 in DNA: TGTGCCAGCAGCCTCCCAGGGGTCGAGTCCGGGGAGCTGTTTTTT.